These 32 T cell receptor beta chains share one sample of origin, sequenced in a study of blood T cell repertoires in COVID-19. Some clones are missing from TCRdb's copy, which holds only in-frame ones; the method was immunoSEQ multiplex PCR. This table holds roughly 74,000 clones, approximately 85% found once. Material: peripheral blood. All receptors come from a man aged 65 to 85 with acute or convalescent COVID-19.

Only one count was recorded for this clone. The chain carries TRBV7-9 and TRBJ2-2; the match to TRBD1 covers 10 bases. After removal of 5 bases from V and 6 bases from J, the junction contained 3 bases not matched to a gene. CDR1 is SEHNR, CDR2 FQNEAQ, per germline (reference sequence). The CDR3 covers 14 residues. The CDR3 reads CASSRTGGPGELFF. The CDR3 bases are TGTGCCAGCAGCCGGACAGGGGGTCCCGGGGAGCTGTTTTTT. Combining the CDR3 with reference TRBV7-9 and TRBJ2-2 gives the whole variable domain DTGVSQNPRHKITKRGQNVTFRCDPISEHNRLYWYRQTLGQGPEFLTYFQNEAQLEKSRLLSDRFSAERPKGSFSTLEIQRTEQGDSAMYLCASSRTGGPGELFFGEGSRLTVL.

J is TRBJ2-3 and V is TRBV15; 7 nucleotides line up with TRBD2. The CDR3 runs 16 residues. The germline V gene has CDR1 LNHNV and CDR2 YYDKDF (reference sequence). V was clipped by 3 bases and J by 3 bases; unmatched bases: 9. CDR3 coding DNA: TGTGCCACCAGCAGGGTAAAGGGAGGGAGTACAGATACGCAGTATTTT. It is translated as CATSRVKGGSTDTQYF.

V usage is TRBV11-1 and J usage is TRBJ2-3, with 8 bases identical to TRBD1. The CDR3 spans 13 residues. V lost 5 bases, J lost 7 bases, and 5 bases stayed unmatched. The V gene's germline CDR1 is SGHAT and CDR2 FQDESV (reference sequence). DNA of the CDR3: TGTGCCAGCAGCCAGACAGGGGTATATACGCAGTATTTT. This encodes CASSQTGVYTQYF.

The chain has TRBV7-9 and TRBJ1-3, with D possibly being TRBD1 (6 bases). There are 16 residues in the CDR3. Germline CDR1 SEHNR, CDR2 FQNEAQ (reference sequence). Trimming removed 1 base from V and 0 bases from J, with 10 bases in between. The CDR3 loop is CASSLGSDSSGNTIYF. CDR3 coding DNA: TGTGCCAGCAGCTTAGGCTCGGACAGCTCTGGAAACACCATATATTTT.

V and J are TRBV5-8 and TRBJ1-1, with D hard to call. The CDR3 covers 13 residues. Germline V CDR1 and CDR2: SGHTS, YDEGEE. V lost 0 bases and J lost 7, with 10 bases in between. The CDR3 coding sequence is TGTGCCAGCAGCTTGGAGAGGGTTCTTGAAGCTTTCTTT. It translates to CASSLERVLEAFF.

The chain has TRBV13 and TRBJ2-3; 8 nucleotides line up with TRBD2. The V and J ends lost 5 bases and 2 bases, in that order; junction bases with no gene match: 6. The germline CDR1 and CDR2 sequences are PRHDT and FYEKMQ (reference sequence). The CDR3 runs to 15 residues. The CDR3 sequence: CASSPGLGVTDTQYF. The CDR3 nucleotides are TGTGCCAGCAGCCCGGGACTAGGGGTCACAGATACGCAGTATTTT.

The CDR3: CASNPTTPAGLGNIQYF. CDR3 sequence (DNA): TGCGCCAGCAATCCAACGACGCCCGCGGGACTCGGGAACATTCAGTACTTC. The chain couples TRBV23-1 to TRBJ2-4; a weak D match, TRBD2 (6 bases). TRBV23-1 is given ORF status, its function remaining uncertain. This CDR3 has 17 residues. V was trimmed by 7 bases and J by 7 bases, leaving 26 bases between them.

This clone was seen more than once but under ten times. V usage is TRBV7-9 and J usage is TRBJ2-1; 9 positions match TRBD2. CDR3 size: 12 residues. The germline CDR1 and CDR2 sequences are SEHNR and FQNEAQ (reference sequence). J was trimmed by 9 bases and V by 5 bases; bases with no gene match: 2. CDR3 residues: CASSASGIEQFF. For the CDR3, the DNA is TGTGCCAGCAGCGCTAGCGGGATTGAGCAGTTCTTC.

The chain is built from TRBV7-2 and TRBJ2-1; 10 positions match TRBD2. After removal of 0 bases from V and 10 bases from J, the junction contained 6 bases not matched to a gene. The germline V gene encodes CDR1 SGHTA and CDR2 FQGNSA. The CDR3 is 15 amino acids. The chain's CDR3 is CASSLASGGAGEQFF. As DNA, the CDR3 is TGTGCCAGCAGCTTAGCCAGCGGGGGGGCCGGGGAGCAGTTCTTC.

This chain links TRBV19 with TRBJ2-5; perhaps TRBD1 as D (6 bases). Germline V CDR1 and CDR2: LNHDA, SQIVND (reference sequence). The CDR3 covers 14 residues. V was cut by 4 bases and J by 5 bases, with 14 bases left in between. In DNA, the CDR3 is TGTGCCAGTAGTACCCAGAGGGGGAAGGAGACCCAGTACTTC. Translating gives CASSTQRGKETQYF.

The chain has TRBV6-5 and TRBJ1-1, with 7 bases matching TRBD1. The V and J ends lost 7 bases and 4 bases, in that order; junction bases with no gene match: 9. This CDR3 spans 14 amino acids. CDR1 is MNHEY, CDR2 SVGAGI, per germline. The CDR3 is CASTSNRGATEAFF. Written as DNA, the CDR3 is TGTGCCAGCACCTCAAACAGGGGAGCCACTGAAGCTTTCTTT.

The rearrangement uses TRBV7-8 and TRBJ2-7; no clear D. The CDR3 covers 12 residues. Trimming stripped 5 bases from V and 3 bases from J, with 8 bases between. From germline, CDR1 is SGHVS and CDR2 FQNEAQ. The CDR3 spells CASSPSSYEQYF. CDR3 nucleotide sequence: TGTGCCAGCAGCCCCTCCAGCTACGAGCAGTACTTC. Full variable domain (rest looked up from reference TRBV7-8 and TRBJ2-7): GAGVSQSPRYKVAKRGQDVALRCDPISGHVSLFWYQQALGQGPEFLTYFQNEAQLDKSGLPSDRFFAERPEGSVSTLKIQRTQQEDSAVYLCASSPSSYEQYFGPGTRLTVT.

The chain uses TRBV13 and TRBJ1-1, with D possibly TRBD1 on 5 matching bases. Germline V gene lookup returns CDR1 PRHDT and CDR2 FYEKMQ (reference sequence). Trimming shortened V by 3 bases and J by 3 bases, and 11 bases separated the two germline ends. This CDR3 comprises 14 residues. The CDR3 here is CASSFRGGDTEAFF. The CDR3 nucleotides are TGTGCCAGCAGCTTTCGGGGAGGGGACACTGAAGCTTTCTTT.

The CDR3 sequence is CASSRNRDTEQFF. The CDR3 DNA reads as TGTGCCAGCAGTCGAAACCGGGACACCGAGCAGTTCTTC. The chain couples TRBV7-6 to TRBJ2-1; perhaps TRBD1 as D (6 bases). Looked up from germline, CDR1 is SGHVS and CDR2 is FNYEAQ. Deletions cut 6 bases from V and 10 bases from J, with 16 bases between. The CDR3 length is 13 residues.

The rearrangement links TRBV19 to TRBJ1-6; TRBD1 might be the D (5 bases). Deletions cut 7 bases from V and 6 bases from J, with 13 bases between. Germline V CDR1 and CDR2: LNHDA, SQIVND (reference sequence). The CDR3 covers 14 residues. CDR3 loop: CASKSTVPNSPLHF. The CDR3 DNA reads as TGTGCCAGTAAATCGACAGTACCTAATTCACCCCTCCACTTT.

V usage is TRBV19 and J usage is TRBJ2-7, with a possible D match to TRBD1 (5 bases). Germline V gives CDR1 LNHDA, CDR2 SQIVND (reference sequence). CDR3 length equals 14 residues. Trimming pared 7 bases from V and 7 bases from J, leaving 20 bases between. CDR3 sequence (DNA): TGTGCCAGTAACGTCGGCCTCCTAAGGGGAGAGCAGTACTTC. It encodes CASNVGLLRGEQYF.

A few counts support this clone. The rearrangement joins TRBV10-1 to TRBJ1-1; 10 bases agree with TRBD1. Trimming took 7 bases from V and 5 from J; bases not matched to a gene: 10. CDR1 WNHNN and CDR2 SYGVQD come from the germline V gene (reference sequence). The CDR3 covers 15 residues. CDR3 loop: CASTTDRGSGTEAFF. Written as DNA, the CDR3 is TGCGCCAGCACCACGGACAGGGGGTCTGGAACTGAAGCTTTCTTT.

This clone has more than one count but fewer than ten. The rearrangement joins TRBV30 to TRBJ1-1; possible D gene TRBD1, 5 bases. V lost 3 bases and J lost 0, with 17 bases in between. The CDR3 is 16 residues long. Germline V gene sequence: CDR1 GTSNPN, CDR2 SVGIG (reference sequence). CDR3 loop: CAWSGFTPTVNTEAFF. The DNA for the CDR3 is TGTGCCTGGAGCGGCTTTACTCCGACAGTGAACACTGAAGCTTTCTTT.

The chain has TRBV29-1 and TRBJ2-7; 7 bases are shared with TRBD1. Trimming removed 4 bases from V and 1 base from J; junction bases left unmatched: 7. The CDR3 extends over 14 amino acids. Germline V gene data show CDR1 as SQVTM and CDR2 as ANQGSEA. The CDR3 DNA reads as TGCAGCGTTGGGGGCAGGGGGATTTCCTACGAGCAGTACTTC. It translates to CSVGGRGISYEQYF.

V is TRBV29-1 and J is TRBJ2-1; D gene ambiguous. Germline V gene data show CDR1 as SQVTM and CDR2 as ANQGSEA. This CDR3 contains 11 residues. V was clipped by 6 bases and J by 3 bases, with 6 bases between them. The CDR3: CSVQDYNEQFF. CDR3 bases: TGCAGCGTCCAGGACTACAATGAGCAGTTCTTC.

The rearrangement links TRBV7-8 to TRBJ2-5; tentatively, D is TRBD1 (5 bases). The V end was cut by 10 bases, the J end by 5 bases, with 14 bases between. The CDR3 consists of 12 residues. The germline gives CDR1 SGHVS, CDR2 FQNEAQ. The CDR3 sequence: CATQGRRETQYF. The DNA for the CDR3 is TGTGCCACCCAGGGCCGTCGGGAGACCCAGTACTTC. The full variable domain, with the rest looked up from reference TRBV7-8 and TRBJ2-5, is GAGVSQSPRYKVAKRGQDVALRCDPISGHVSLFWYQQALGQGPEFLTYFQNEAQLDKSGLPSDRFFAERPEGSVSTLKIQRTQQEDSAVYLCATQGRRETQYFGPGTRLLVL.

The J gene is TRBJ2-3, the V gene TRBV19, with 8 bases lining up with TRBD1. The CDR3 contains 13 residues. With 6 bases clipped from V and 6 bases from J, the junction kept 5 bases outside the gene matches. The germline V gene encodes CDR1 LNHDA and CDR2 SQIVND (reference sequence). The CDR3 protein is CASRAGGLDTQYF. CDR3 nucleotides: TGTGCCAGTAGGGCAGGGGGCCTGGATACGCAGTATTTT.

The chain carries TRBV6-6 and TRBJ2-5; the D gene is possibly TRBD2 (6 bases). Trimming pared 3 bases from V and 3 bases from J, leaving 17 bases between. The CDR3 has 16 amino acids. CDR1 and CDR2 (germline): MNHNY, SVGAGI (reference sequence). For the CDR3, the DNA is TGTGCCAGCAGTTATGGGCTAGCGTTAATCGAAGAGACCCAGTACTTC. Translating it yields CASSYGLALIEETQYF.

The chain links TRBV18 to TRBJ1-1; possibly TRBD1 for D (6 bases). Trimming stripped 5 bases from V and 5 bases from J, with 15 bases between. This CDR3 region has 14 residues. Germline CDR1 reads KGHSH; CDR2 reads LQKENI. CDR3 amino acids: CASSSPGGWTEAFF. CDR3 DNA: TGTGCCAGCTCATCCCCGGGGGGCTGGACTGAAGCTTTCTTT.

This clone showed up just once. The V gene is TRBV11-3, the J gene TRBJ2-1; 8 positions match TRBD2. J was trimmed by 9 bases and V by 5 bases; bases with no gene match: 12. This CDR3 contains 15 residues. Looked up from germline, CDR1 is SGHNT and CDR2 is YENEEA. The CDR3 here is CASSQAAGGGAEQFF. The CDR3 DNA follows: TGTGCCAGCAGCCAGGCGGCGGGAGGAGGGGCTGAGCAGTTCTTC.

The chain is built from TRBV19 and TRBJ1-5; TRBD1 agrees at 9 bases. This CDR3 spans 13 amino acids. Germline V gives CDR1 LNHDA, CDR2 SQIVND (reference sequence). V lost 6 bases, J lost 9 bases, and 6 bases stayed unmatched. The CDR3 coding sequence is TGTGCCAGTAGGGGGACAGGGACTCCGCCCCAGCATTTT. It specifies CASRGTGTPPQHF.

The genes are TRBV11-2 and TRBJ2-1; tentatively, D is TRBD1 (5 bases). Germline CDR1 SGHAT, CDR2 FQNNGV. The V end was cut by 5 bases, the J end by 3 bases, with 20 bases between. This CDR3 comprises 17 residues. The CDR3 protein is CASSSLKGLRVYNEQFF. Written as DNA, the CDR3 is TGTGCCAGCAGCAGCCTCAAGGGGCTAAGGGTCTACAATGAGCAGTTCTTC.

CDR3 DNA: TGCGCCAGCAATACCGGGACAGGAGGCCAAGAGACCCAGTACTTC. Residues: CASNTGTGGQETQYF. The chain combines TRBV5-1 with TRBJ2-5; 8 nucleotides align to TRBD1. The CDR3 sequence is 15 residues long. CDR1 and CDR2 (germline): SGHRS, YFSETQ. The J segment lost 1 base and the V segment lost 6 bases, leaving 8 bases of the junction unmatched.

This sequence joins TRBV14 and TRBJ1-5; D remains unclear. V dropped 0 bases and J dropped 5 bases, with 5 bases sitting between them. The CDR3 is 13 amino acids. The V gene's germline CDR1 is SGHDN and CDR2 FVKESK. The CDR3 DNA sequence: TGTGCCAGCAGCCAAGATCTTTATCAGCCCCAGCATTTT. Protein product: CASSQDLYQPQHF.

This clone appeared a few times. This rearrangement joins TRBV3-1 (or the pseudogene TRBV3-2) to TRBJ1-1, with 7 nucleotides matching TRBD1. V lost 4 bases, J lost 7 bases, and 3 bases stayed unmatched. The CDR3 totals 12 residues. Germline V gene sequence: CDR1 LGHDT, CDR2 YNNKEL (reference sequence). CDR3 nucleotide sequence: TGTGCCAGCAGCCTTCCAGGGGGTGAAGCTTTCTTT. It is translated as CASSLPGGEAFF.

V and J are TRBV7-2 and TRBJ1-3; TRBD1 aligns across 8 bases. In germline, CDR1 is SGHTA, CDR2 FQGNSA. V gave up 6 bases and J gave up 4 bases; unmatched junction bases: 14. The CDR3 runs 17 residues. In DNA, the CDR3 is TGTGCCAGCAGACCCGGAGGACAGGGCCCTTTCGGAAACACCATATATTTT. Translation gives CASRPGGQGPFGNTIYF.

This chain connects TRBV15 to TRBJ1-1; D remains unclear. The CDR3 is 13 residues long. V was cut by 0 bases and J by 6 bases, with 8 bases left in between. Looked up from germline, CDR1 is LNHNV and CDR2 is YYDKDF (reference sequence). In DNA form, the CDR3 reads TGTGCCACCAGCAGAGATTTCCAGGCTGAAGCTTTCTTT. Encoded protein: CATSRDFQAEAFF.